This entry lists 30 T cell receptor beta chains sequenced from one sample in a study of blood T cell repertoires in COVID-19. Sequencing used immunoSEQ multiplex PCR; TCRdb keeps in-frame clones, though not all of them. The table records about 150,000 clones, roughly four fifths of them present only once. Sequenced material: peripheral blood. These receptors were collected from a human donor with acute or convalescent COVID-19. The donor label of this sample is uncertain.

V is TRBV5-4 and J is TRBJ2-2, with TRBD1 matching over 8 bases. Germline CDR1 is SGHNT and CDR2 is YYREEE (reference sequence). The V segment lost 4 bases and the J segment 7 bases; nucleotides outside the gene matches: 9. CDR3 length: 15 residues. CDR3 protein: CASSPDRVEGGELFF. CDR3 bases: TGTGCCAGCAGCCCGGACAGGGTTGAGGGCGGGGAGCTGTTTTTT.

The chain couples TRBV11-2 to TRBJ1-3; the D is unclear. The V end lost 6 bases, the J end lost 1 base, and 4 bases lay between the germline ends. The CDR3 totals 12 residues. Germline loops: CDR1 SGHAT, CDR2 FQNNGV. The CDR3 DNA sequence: TGTGCCAGCAGTCTATCTGGAAACACCATATATTTT. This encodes CASSLSGNTIYF.

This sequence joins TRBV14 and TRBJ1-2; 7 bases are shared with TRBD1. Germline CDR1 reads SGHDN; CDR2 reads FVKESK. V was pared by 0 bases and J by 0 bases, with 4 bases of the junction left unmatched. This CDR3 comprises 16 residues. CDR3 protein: CASSQEETGPNYGYTF. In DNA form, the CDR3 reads TGTGCCAGCAGCCAAGAGGAGACAGGGCCTAACTATGGCTACACCTTC.

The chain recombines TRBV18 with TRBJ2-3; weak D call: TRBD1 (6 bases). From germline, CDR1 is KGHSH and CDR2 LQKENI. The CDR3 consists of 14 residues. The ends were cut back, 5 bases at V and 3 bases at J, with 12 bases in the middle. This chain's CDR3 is CASSSQGRTDTQYF. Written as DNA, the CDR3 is TGTGCCAGCTCATCTCAGGGGCGGACAGATACGCAGTATTTT.

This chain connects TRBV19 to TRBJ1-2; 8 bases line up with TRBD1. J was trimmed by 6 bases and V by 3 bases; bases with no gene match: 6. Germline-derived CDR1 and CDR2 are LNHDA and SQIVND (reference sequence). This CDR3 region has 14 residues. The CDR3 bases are TGTGCCAGTAGTATGAACAGGGGGTATGATGGCTACACCTTC. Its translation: CASSMNRGYDGYTF.

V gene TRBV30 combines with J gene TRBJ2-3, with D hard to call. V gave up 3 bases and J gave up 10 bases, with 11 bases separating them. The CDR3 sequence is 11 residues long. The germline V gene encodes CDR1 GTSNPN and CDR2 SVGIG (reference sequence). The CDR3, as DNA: TGTGCCTGGAGAGGAGCGATAGCGCAGTATTTT. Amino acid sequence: CAWRGAIAQYF.

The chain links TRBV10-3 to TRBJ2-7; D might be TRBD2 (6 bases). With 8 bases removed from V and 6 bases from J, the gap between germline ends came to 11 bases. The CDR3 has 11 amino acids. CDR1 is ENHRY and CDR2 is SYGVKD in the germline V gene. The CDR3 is CAIGGSREQYF. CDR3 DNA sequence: TGTGCCATCGGAGGGTCTCGCGAGCAGTACTTC.

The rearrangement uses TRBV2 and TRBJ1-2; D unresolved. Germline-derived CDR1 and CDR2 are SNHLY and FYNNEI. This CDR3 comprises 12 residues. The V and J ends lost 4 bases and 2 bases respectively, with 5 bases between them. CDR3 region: CASSVQNYGYTF. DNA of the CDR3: TGTGCCAGCAGTGTACAGAACTATGGCTACACCTTC. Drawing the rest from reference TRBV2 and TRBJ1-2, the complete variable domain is EPEVTQTPSHQVTQMGQEVILRCVPISNHLYFYWYRQILGQKVEFLVSFYNNEISEKSEIFDDQFSVERPDGSNFTLKIRSTKLEDSAMYFCASSVQNYGYTFGSGTRLTVV.

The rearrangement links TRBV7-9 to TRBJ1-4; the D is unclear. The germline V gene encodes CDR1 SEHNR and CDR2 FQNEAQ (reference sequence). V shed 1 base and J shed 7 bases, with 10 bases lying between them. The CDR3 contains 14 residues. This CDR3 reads CASSLVRHSEKLFF. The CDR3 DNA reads TGTGCCAGCAGCTTAGTGAGACACAGTGAAAAACTGTTTTTT.

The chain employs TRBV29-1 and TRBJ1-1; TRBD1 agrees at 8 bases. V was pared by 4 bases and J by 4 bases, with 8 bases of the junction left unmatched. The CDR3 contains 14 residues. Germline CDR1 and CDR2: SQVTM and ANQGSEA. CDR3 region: CSVARQGTSTEAFF. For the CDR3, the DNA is TGCAGCGTTGCGAGACAGGGGACTTCCACTGAAGCTTTCTTT.

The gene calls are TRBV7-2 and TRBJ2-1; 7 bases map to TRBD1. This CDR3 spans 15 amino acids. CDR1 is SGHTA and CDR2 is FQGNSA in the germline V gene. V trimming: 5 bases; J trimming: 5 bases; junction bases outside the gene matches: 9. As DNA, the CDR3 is TGTGCCAGCAGCGCGACAGGGTTGGGGAACAATGAGCAGTTCTTC. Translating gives CASSATGLGNNEQFF.

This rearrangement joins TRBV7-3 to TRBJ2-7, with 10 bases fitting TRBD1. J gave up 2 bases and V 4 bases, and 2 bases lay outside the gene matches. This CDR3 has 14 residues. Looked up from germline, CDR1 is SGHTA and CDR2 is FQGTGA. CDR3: CASSSGQGPYEQYF. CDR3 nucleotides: TGTGCCAGCAGCTCGGGACAGGGGCCCTACGAGCAGTACTTC.

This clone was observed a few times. CDR3 protein: CASSEFGHRRGEQYF. The CDR3 DNA reads TGTGCCAGCAGTGAATTTGGACACCGTAGGGGAGAGCAGTACTTC. This chain uses TRBV25-1 with TRBJ2-7, with D possibly TRBD1 on 5 matching bases. Trimming cost V 1 base and J 7 bases, with 17 bases left between them. The CDR3 contains 15 residues. Germline loops: CDR1 MGHDK, CDR2 SYGVNS.

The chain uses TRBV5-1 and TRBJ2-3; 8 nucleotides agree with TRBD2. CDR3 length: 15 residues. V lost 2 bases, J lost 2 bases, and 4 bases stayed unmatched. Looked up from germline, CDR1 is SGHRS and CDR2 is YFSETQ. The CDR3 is CASSLSGGLTDTQYF. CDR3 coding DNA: TGCGCCAGCAGCTTAAGCGGGGGCCTCACAGATACGCAGTATTTT.

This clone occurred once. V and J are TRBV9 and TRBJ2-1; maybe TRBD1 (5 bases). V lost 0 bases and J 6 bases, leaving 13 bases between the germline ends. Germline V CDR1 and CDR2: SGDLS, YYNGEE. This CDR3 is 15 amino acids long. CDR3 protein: CASSVEGSRLNEQFF. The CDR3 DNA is TGTGCCAGCAGCGTAGAGGGGTCCAGGCTCAATGAGCAGTTCTTC. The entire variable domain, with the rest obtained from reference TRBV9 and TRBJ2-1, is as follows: DSGVTQTPKHLITATGQRVTLRCSPRSGDLSVYWYQQSLDQGLQFLIQYYNGEERAKGNILERFSAQQFPDLHSELNLSSLELGDSALYFCASSVEGSRLNEQFFGPGTRLTVL.

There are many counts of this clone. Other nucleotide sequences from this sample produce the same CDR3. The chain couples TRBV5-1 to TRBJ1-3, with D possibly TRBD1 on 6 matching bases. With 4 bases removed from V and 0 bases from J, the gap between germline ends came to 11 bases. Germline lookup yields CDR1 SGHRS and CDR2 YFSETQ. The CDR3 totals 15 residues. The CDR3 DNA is TGCGCCAGCAGCCTTGGACAGTACTCTGGAAACACCATATATTTT. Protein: CASSLGQYSGNTIYF.

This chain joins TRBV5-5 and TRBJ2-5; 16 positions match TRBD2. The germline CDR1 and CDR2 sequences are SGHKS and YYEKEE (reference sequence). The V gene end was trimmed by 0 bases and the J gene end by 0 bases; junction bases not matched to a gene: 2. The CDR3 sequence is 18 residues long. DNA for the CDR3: TGTGCCAGCAGCTTGGGAGGGACTAGCGGGGGGGACCAAGAGACCCAGTACTTC. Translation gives CASSLGGTSGGDQETQYF.

The CDR3: CASSPAGTRSSQPQHF. The CDR3, as DNA: TGTGCCAGTAGTCCGGCCGGGACACGTTCAAGTCAGCCCCAGCATTTT. The rearrangement joins TRBV19 to TRBJ1-5; D perhaps matches TRBD1 (6 bases). The CDR3 has 16 amino acids. CDR1 LNHDA and CDR2 SQIVND come from the germline V gene (reference sequence). V dropped 5 bases and J dropped 6 bases, with 20 bases sitting between them.

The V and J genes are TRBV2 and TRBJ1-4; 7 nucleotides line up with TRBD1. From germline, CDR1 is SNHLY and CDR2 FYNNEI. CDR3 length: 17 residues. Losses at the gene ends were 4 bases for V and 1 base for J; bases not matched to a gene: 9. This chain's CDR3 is CASSGFLDRKTNEKLFF. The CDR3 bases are TGTGCCAGCAGTGGGTTCTTGGACAGGAAAACTAATGAAAAACTGTTTTTT.

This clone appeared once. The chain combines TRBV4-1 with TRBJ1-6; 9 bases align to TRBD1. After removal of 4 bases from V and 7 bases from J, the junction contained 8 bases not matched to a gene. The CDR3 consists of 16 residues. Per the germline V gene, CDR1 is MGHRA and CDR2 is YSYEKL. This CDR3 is CASSRNGQGRNSPLHF. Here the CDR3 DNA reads TGCGCCAGCAGCCGAAACGGACAGGGGAGAAATTCACCCCTCCACTTT.

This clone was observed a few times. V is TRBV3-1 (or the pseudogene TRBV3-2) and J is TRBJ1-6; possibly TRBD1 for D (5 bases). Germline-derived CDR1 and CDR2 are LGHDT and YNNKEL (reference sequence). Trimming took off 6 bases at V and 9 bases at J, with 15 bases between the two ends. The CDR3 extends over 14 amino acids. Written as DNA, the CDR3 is TGTGCCAGCAGTCCCGGGGACTTTATTTCACCCCTCCACTTT. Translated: CASSPGDFISPLHF.

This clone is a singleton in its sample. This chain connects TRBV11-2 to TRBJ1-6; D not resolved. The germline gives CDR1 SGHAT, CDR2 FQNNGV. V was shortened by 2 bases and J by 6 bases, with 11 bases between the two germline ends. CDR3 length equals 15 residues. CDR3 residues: CASSLNPPGNSPLHF. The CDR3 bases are TGTGCCAGCAGCTTAAATCCACCGGGTAATTCACCCCTCCACTTT.

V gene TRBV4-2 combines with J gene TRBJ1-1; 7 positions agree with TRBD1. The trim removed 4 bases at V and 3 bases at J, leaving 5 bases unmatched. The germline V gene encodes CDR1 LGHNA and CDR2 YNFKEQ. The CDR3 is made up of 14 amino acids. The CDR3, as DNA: TGTGCCAGCAGCCCACTACAGGGGCACACTGAAGCTTTCTTT. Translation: CASSPLQGHTEAFF.

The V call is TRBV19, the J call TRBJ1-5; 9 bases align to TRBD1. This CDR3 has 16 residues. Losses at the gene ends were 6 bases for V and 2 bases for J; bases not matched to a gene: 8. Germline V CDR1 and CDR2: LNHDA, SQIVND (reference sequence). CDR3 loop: CASSPTGGNRNQPQHF. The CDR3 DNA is TGTGCCAGTAGCCCGACAGGGGGGAATCGCAATCAGCCCCAGCATTTT.

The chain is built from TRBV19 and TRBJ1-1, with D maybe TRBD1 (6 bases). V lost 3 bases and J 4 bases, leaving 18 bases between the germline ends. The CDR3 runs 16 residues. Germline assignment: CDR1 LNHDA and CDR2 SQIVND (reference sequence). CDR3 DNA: TGTGCCAGTAGTATGGGGCGGGGAGGGGGAGGCACTGAAGCTTTCTTT. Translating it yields CASSMGRGGGGTEAFF.

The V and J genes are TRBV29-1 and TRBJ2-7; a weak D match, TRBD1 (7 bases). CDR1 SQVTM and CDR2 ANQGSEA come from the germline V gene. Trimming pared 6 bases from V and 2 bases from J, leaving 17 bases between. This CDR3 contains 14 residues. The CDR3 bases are TGCAGCGTGGGGGGCAGGGGGTTCACCTACGAGCAGTACTTC. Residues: CSVGGRGFTYEQYF.

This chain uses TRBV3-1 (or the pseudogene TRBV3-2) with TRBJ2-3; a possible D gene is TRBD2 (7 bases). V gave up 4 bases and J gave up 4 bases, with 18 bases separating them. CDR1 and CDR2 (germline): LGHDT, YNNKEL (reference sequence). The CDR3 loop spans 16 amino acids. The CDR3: CASSRASGGRPDTQYF. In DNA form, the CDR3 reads TGTGCCAGCAGCCGGGCGTCGGGGGGCCGGCCAGATACGCAGTATTTT.

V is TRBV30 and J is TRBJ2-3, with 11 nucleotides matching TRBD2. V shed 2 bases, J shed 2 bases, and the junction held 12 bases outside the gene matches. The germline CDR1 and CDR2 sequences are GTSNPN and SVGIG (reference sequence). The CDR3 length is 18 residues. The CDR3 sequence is CAWSRLAGGLMNTDTQYF. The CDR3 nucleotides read TGTGCCTGGAGTAGGCTAGCGGGGGGCCTTATGAACACAGATACGCAGTATTTT.

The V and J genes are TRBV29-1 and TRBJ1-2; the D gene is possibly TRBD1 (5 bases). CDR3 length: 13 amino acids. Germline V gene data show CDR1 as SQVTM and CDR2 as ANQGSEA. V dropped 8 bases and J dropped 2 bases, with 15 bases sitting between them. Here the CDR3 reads CSSTGGINYGYTF. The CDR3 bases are TGCAGCTCAACGGGGGGGATCAACTATGGCTACACCTTC.

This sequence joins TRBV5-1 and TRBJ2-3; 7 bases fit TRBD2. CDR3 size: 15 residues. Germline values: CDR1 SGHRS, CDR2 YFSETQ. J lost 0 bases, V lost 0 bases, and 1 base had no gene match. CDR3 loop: CASSLGRGSTDTQYF. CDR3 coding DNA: TGCGCCAGCAGCTTGGGGCGGGGGAGCACAGATACGCAGTATTTT.